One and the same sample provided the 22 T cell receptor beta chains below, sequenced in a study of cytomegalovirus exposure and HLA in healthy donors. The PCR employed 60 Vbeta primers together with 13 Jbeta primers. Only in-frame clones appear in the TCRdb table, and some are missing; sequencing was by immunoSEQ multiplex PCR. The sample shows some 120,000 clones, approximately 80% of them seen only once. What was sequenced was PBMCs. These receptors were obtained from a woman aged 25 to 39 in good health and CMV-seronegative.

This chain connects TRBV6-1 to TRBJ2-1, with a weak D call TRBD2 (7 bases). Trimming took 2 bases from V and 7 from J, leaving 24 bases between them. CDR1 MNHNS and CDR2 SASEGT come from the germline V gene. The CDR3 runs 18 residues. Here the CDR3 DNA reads TGTGCCAGCAGTGAAACGGGTCTGCGGGGGCTCCGGGGAAATGAGCAGTTCTTC. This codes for CASSETGLRGLRGNEQFF.

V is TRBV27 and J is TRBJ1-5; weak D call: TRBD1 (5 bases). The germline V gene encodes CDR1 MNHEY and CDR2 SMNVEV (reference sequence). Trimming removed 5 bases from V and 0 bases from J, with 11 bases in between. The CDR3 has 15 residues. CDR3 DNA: TGTGCCAGCAGTCCAGGACATTATAGCAATCAGCCCCAGCATTTT. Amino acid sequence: CASSPGHYSNQPQHF.

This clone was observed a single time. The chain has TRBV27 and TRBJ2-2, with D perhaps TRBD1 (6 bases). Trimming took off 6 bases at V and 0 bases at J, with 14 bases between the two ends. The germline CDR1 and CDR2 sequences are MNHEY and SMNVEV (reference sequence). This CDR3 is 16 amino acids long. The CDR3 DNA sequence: TGTGCCAGCAGAGGAGCCGGGACATCGAACACCGGGGAGCTGTTTTTT. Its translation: CASRGAGTSNTGELFF.

CDR3 loop: CASSDRTYEQYF. CDR3 DNA: TGTGCCAGCAGTGACAGGACCTACGAGCAGTACTTC. The chain carries TRBV6-1 and TRBJ2-7; no clear D gene. This CDR3 is built from 12 residues. The V end lost 3 bases, the J end lost 2 bases, and 5 bases lay between the germline ends. Germline loops: CDR1 MNHNS, CDR2 SASEGT.

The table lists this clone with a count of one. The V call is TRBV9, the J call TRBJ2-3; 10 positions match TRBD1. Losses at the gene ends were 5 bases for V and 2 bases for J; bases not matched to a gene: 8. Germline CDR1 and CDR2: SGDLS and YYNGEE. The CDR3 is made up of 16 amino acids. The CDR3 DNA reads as TGTGCCAGCAGTTCTCCGGGACAGGGGCCCACAGATACGCAGTATTTT. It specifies CASSSPGQGPTDTQYF. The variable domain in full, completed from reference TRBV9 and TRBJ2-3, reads DSGVTQTPKHLITATGQRVTLRCSPRSGDLSVYWYQQSLDQGLQFLIQYYNGEERAKGNILERFSAQQFPDLHSELNLSSLELGDSALYFCASSSPGQGPTDTQYFGPGTRLTVL.

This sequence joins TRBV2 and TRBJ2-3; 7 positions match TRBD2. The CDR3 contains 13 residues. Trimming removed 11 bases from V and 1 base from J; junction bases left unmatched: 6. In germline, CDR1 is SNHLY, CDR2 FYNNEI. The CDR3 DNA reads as TGTGCCGGAACGGGAGGTGGCACAGATACGCAGTATTTT. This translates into CAGTGGGTDTQYF.

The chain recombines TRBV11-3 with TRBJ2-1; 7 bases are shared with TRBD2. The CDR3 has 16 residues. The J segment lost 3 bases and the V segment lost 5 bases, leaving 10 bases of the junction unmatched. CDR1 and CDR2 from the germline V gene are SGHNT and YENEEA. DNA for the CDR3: TGTGCCAGCAGCCCTACGGCTAGCGGCTTCTACAATGAGCAGTTCTTC. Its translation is CASSPTASGFYNEQFF.

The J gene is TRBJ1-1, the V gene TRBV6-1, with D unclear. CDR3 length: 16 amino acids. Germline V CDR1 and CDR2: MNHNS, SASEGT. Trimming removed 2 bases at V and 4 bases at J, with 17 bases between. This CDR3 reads CASSEFPIPVVTEAFF. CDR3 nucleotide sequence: TGTGCCAGCAGTGAATTCCCTATCCCTGTAGTCACTGAAGCTTTCTTT.

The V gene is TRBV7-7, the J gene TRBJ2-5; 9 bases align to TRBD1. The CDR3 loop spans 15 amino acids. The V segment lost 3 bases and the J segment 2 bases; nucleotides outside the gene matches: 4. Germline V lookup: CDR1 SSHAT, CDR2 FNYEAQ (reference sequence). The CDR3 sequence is CASSLGDRAQETQYF. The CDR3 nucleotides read TGTGCCAGCAGCTTGGGGGACAGGGCTCAAGAGACCCAGTACTTC.

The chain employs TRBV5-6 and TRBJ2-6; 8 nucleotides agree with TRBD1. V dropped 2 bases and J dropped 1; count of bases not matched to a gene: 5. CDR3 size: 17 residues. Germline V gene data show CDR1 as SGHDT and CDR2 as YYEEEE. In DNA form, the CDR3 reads TGTGCCAGCAGCTTTAGACAGGGGCGATCTGGGGCCAACGTCCTGACTTTC. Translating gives CASSFRQGRSGANVLTF.

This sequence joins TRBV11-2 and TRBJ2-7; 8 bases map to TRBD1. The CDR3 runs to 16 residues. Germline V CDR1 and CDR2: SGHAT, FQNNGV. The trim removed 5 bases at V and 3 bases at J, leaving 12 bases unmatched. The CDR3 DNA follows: TGTGCCAGCAGCCGAAATGGACAGGGCGCATACTACGAGCAGTACTTC. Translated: CASSRNGQGAYYEQYF.

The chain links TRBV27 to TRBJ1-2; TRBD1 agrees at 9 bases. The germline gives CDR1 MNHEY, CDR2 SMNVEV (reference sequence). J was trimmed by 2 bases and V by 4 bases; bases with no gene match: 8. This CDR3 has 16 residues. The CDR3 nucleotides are TGTGCCAGCAGTTCGCCGGGACAGGGAGGGAACTATGGCTACACCTTC. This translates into CASSSPGQGGNYGYTF.

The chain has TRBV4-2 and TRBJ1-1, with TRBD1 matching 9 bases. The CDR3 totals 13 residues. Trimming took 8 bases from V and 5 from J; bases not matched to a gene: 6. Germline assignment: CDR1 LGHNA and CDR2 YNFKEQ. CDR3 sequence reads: CASSQGARTEAFF. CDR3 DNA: TGTGCCAGCTCACAGGGGGCGCGTACTGAAGCTTTCTTT.

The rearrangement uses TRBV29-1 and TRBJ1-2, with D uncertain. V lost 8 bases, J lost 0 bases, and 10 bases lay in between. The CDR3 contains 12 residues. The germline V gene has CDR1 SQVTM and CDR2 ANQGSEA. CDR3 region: CSSETSNYGYTF. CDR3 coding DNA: TGCAGCTCGGAGACCTCTAACTATGGCTACACCTTC.

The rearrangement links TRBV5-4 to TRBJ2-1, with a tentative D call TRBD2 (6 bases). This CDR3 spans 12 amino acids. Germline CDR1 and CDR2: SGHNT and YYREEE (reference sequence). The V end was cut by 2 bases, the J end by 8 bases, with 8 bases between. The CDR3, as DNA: TGTGCCAGCAGCTTTTGGGGGGATGAGCAGTTCTTC. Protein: CASSFWGDEQFF.

This CDR3 is CASSLYLPSGGYNEQFF. CDR3 nucleotides: TGCGCCAGCAGTCTTTATCTACCAAGCGGGGGATACAATGAGCAGTTCTTC. This chain uses TRBV5-1 with TRBJ2-1, with 8 bases fitting TRBD2. V trimming: 5 bases; J trimming: 4 bases; junction bases outside the gene matches: 14. Germline V gene lookup returns CDR1 SGHRS and CDR2 YFSETQ. The CDR3 is 17 residues long.

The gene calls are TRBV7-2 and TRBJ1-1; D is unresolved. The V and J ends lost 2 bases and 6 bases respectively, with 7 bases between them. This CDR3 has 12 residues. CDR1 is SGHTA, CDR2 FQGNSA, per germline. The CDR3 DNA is TGTGCCAGCAGCTTATTATTCTCTGAAGCTTTCTTT. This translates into CASSLLFSEAFF.

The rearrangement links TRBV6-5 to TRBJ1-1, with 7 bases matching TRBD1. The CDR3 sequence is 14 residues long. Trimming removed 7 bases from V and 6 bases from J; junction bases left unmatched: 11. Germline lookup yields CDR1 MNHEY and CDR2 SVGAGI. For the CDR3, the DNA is TGTGCCAGCATTAACAGGGGAAAGAGGGCTGAAGCTTTCTTT. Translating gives CASINRGKRAEAFF.

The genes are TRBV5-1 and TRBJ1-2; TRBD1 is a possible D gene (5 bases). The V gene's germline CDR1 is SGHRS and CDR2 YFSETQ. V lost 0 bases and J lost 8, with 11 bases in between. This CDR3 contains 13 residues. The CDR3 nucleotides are TGCGCCAGCAGCTTGGCGGGCAGGGTCGGCTACACCTTC. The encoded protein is CASSLAGRVGYTF.

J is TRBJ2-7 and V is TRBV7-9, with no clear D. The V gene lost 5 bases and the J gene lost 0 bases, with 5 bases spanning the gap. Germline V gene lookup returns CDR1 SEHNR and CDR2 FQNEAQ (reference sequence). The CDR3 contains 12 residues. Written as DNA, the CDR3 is TGTGCCAGCAGCCCTCCCTCCTACGAGCAGTACTTC. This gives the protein CASSPPSYEQYF.

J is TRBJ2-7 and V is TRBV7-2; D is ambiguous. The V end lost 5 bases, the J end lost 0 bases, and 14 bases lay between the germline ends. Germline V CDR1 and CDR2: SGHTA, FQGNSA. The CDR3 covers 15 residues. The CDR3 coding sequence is TGTGCCAGCAGCCGAACGGCGGTTAGCTCCTACGAGCAGTACTTC. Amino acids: CASSRTAVSSYEQYF.

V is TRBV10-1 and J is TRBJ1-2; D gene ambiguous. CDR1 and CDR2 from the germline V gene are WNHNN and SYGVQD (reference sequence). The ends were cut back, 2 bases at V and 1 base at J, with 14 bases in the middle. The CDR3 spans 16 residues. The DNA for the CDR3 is TGCGCCAGCAGTGAGGCCCTTAAGTCACATAACTATGGCTACACCTTC. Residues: CASSEALKSHNYGYTF.